The clone carrying this T cell receptor (beta chain) was recorded a few times. The antigen remains unidentified. This entry belongs to a study of T cells after yellow fever vaccination. Study-wide points: Abundant bulk-derived clonotypes could contaminate FACS-sorted repertoires.

MiXCR was run by TCRdb on the 5' RACE reads, yielding one entry per CDR3 protein. The sample includes approximately 330,000 distinct CDR3 sequences, approximately 12% seen only once; the top ten take about 3%. V was cut by 2 bases and J by 0 bases, with 9 bases left in between. The CDR3 runs to 14 residues. CDR1 SGHRS and CDR2 YFSETQ come from the germline V gene. The sequencing used CD4+ T cells sorted from PBMCs, collected 15 days after the yellow fever booster vaccination. The source of this sequence is a man younger than 35 who received the YFV17D yellow fever vaccine. This chain joins TRBV5-1 and TRBJ2-7; D tentatively reads TRBD1 or TRBD2 (6 bases each). CDR3 bases: TGCGCCAGCAGCTTTACGGGGGCCTCCTACGAGCAGTACTTC. Its protein product is CASSFTGASYEQYF.